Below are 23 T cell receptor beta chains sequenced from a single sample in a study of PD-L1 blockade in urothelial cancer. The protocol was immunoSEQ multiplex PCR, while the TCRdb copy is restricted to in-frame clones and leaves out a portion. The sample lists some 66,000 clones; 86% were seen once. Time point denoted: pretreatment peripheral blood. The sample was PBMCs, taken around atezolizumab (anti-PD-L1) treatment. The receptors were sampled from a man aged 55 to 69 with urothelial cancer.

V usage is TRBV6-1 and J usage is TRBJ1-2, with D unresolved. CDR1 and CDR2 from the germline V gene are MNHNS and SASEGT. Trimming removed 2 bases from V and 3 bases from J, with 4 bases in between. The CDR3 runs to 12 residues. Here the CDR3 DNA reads TGTGCCAGCAGTGAACTTTACTATGGCTACACCTTC. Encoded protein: CASSELYYGYTF.

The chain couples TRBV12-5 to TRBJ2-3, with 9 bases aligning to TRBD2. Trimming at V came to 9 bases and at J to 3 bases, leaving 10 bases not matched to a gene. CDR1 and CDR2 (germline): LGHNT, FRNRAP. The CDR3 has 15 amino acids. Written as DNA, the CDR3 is TGTGCTAGCTCCCCGGCGGGGGGGGAGACAGATACGCAGTATTTT. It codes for CASSPAGGETDTQYF.

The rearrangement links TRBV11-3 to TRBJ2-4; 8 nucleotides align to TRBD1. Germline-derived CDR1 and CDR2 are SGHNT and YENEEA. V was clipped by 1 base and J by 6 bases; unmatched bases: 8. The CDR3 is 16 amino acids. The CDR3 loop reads CASSLAPTGARNIQYF. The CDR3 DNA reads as TGTGCCAGCAGCTTAGCACCGACAGGGGCGAGAAACATTCAGTACTTC.

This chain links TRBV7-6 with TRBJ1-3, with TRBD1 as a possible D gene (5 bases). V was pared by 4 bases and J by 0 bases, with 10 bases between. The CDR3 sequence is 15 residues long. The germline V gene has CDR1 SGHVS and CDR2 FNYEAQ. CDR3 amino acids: CASSSSDSSGNTIYF. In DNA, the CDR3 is TGTGCCAGCAGCTCAAGTGACAGCTCTGGAAACACCATATATTTT. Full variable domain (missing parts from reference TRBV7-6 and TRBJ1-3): GAGVSQSPRYKVTKRGQDVALRCDPISGHVSLYWYRQALGQGPEFLTYFNYEAQQDKSGLPNDRFSAERPEGSISTLTIQRTEQRDSAMYRCASSSSDSSGNTIYFGEGSWLTVV.

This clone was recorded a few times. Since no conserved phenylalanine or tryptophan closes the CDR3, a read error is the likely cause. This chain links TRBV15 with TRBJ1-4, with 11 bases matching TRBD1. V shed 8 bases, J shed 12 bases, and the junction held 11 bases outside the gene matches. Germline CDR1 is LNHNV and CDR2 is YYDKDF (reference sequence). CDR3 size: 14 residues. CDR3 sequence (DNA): TGTGCCACCTCCCCGGGACAGGGGGAAGAACAACTGTTTATT. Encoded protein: CATSPGQGEEQLFI.

CDR3 nucleotide sequence: TGTGCCAGCAGCTTAGCGGAGGGTCACGAGCAGTACTTC. The encoded protein is CASSLAEGHEQYF. This chain links TRBV7-9 with TRBJ2-7, with D possibly matching TRBD2 (6 bases). Looked up from germline, CDR1 is SEHNR and CDR2 is FQNEAQ (reference sequence). V lost 0 bases and J 5 bases, leaving 8 bases between the germline ends. The length of the CDR3 is 13 residues.

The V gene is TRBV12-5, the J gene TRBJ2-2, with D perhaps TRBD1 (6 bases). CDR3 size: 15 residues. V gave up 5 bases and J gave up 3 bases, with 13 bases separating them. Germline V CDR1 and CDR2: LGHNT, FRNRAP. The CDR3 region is CASGGQRIYTGELFF. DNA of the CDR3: TGTGCTAGTGGTGGACAGCGGATATACACCGGGGAGCTGTTTTTT.

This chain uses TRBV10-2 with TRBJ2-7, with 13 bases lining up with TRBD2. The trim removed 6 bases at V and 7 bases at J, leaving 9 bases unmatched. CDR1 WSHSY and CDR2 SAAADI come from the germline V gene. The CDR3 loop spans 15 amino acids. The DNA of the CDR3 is TGCGCCAGCAGCCGACTAGCGGGGGGCCAGGGGGAGCAGTACTTC. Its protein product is CASSRLAGGQGEQYF.

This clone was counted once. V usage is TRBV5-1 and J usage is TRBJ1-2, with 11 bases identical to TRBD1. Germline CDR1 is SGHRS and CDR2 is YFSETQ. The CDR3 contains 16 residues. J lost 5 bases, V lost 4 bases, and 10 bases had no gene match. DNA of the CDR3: TGCGCCAGCAGCCCGAGGGGGGGACAGGGGGTTTATGGCTACACCTTC. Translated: CASSPRGGQGVYGYTF.

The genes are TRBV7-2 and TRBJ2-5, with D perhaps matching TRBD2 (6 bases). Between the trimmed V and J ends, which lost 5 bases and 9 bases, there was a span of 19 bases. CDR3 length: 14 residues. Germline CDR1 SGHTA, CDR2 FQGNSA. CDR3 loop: CASSPPGTAQAQYF. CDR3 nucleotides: TGTGCCAGCAGCCCCCCCGGGACTGCGCAGGCCCAGTACTTC. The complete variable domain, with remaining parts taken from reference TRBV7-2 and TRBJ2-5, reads GAGVSQSPSNKVTEKGKDVELRCDPISGHTALYWYRQSLGQGLEFLIYFQGNSAPDKSGLPSDRFSAERTGGSVSTLTIQRTQQEDSAVYLCASSPPGTAQAQYFGPGTRLLVL.

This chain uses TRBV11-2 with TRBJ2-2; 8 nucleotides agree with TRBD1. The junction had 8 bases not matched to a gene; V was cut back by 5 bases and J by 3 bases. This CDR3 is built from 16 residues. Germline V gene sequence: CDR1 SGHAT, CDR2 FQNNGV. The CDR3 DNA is TGTGCCAGCAGCAGAGTGGGACAGGTTGACACCGGGGAGCTGTTTTTT. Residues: CASSRVGQVDTGELFF.

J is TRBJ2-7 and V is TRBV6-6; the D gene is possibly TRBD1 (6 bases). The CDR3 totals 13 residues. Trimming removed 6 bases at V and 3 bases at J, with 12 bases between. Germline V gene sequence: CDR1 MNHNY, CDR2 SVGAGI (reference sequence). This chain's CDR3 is CASRHQDSYEQYF. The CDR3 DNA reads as TGTGCCAGCAGACACCAGGACAGCTACGAGCAGTACTTC.

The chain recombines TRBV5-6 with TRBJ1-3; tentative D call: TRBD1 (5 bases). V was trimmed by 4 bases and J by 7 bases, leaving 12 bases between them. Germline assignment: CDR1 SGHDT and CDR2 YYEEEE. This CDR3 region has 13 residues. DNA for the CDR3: TGTGCCAGCAGCCACAGACAGAGTAACACCATATATTTT. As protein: CASSHRQSNTIYF.

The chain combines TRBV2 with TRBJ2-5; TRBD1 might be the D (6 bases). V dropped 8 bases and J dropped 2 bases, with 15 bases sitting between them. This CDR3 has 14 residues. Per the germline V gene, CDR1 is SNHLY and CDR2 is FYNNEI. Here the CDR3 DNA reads TGTGCCAGCGTAGGGTTAGGGACACAAGAGACCCAGTACTTC. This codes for CASVGLGTQETQYF.

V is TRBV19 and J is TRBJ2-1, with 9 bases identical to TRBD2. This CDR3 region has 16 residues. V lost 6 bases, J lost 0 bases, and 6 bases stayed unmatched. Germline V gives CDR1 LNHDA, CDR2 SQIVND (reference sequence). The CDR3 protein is CASRRTSESSYNEQFF. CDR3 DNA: TGTGCCAGTAGGCGGACTAGCGAGAGCTCCTACAATGAGCAGTTCTTC.

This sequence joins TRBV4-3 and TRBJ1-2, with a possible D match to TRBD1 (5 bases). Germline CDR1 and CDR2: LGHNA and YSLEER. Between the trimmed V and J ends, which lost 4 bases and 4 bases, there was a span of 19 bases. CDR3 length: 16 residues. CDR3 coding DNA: TGCGCCAGCAGCCTCGAGTCAGGGCAGAACTCCTATGGCTACACCTTC. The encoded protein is CASSLESGQNSYGYTF.

CDR3 DNA: TGTGCCAGCAGTGTGGGGCAGCCTTACGAGCAGTACTTC. Its translation: CASSVGQPYEQYF. The gene calls are TRBV2 and TRBJ2-7; D might be TRBD1 (5 bases). The germline V gene has CDR1 SNHLY and CDR2 FYNNEI. This CDR3 is built from 13 residues. V lost 4 bases and J lost 4, with 11 bases in between.

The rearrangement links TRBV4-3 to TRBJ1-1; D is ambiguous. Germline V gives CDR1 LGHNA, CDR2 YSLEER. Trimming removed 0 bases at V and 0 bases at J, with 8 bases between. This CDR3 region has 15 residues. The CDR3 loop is CASSQEGRMNTEAFF. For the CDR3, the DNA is TGCGCCAGCAGCCAAGAGGGCAGAATGAACACTGAAGCTTTCTTT.

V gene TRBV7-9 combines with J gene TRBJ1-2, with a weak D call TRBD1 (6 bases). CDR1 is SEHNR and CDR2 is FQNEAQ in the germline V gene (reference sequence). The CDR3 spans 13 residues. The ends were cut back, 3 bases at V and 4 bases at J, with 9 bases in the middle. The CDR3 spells CASSLGGPYGYTF. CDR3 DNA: TGTGCCAGCAGCTTGGGGGGGCCCTATGGCTACACCTTC.

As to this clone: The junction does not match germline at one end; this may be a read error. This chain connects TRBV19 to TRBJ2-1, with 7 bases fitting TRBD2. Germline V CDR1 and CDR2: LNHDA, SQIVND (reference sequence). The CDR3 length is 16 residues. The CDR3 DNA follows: TGTGCCAGTAATATAAGAGGGAGCGGGGTAGGGAATGAGCAGTTCTTC. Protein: CASNIRGSGVGNEQFF.

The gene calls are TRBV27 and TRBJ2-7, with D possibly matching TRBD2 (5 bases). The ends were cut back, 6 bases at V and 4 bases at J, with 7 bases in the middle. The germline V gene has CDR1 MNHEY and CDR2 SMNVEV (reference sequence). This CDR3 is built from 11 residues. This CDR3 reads CASSRGYEQYF. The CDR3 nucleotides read TGTGCCAGCAGCCGGGGATACGAGCAGTACTTC.

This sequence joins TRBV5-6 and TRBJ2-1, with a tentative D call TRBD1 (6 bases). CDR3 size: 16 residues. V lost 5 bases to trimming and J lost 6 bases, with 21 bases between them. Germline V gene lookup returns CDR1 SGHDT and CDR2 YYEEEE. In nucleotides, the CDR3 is TGTGCCAGCAGTTTCGCAGGGGAAAGGGCCTTCAATGAGCAGTTCTTC. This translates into CASSFAGERAFNEQFF.

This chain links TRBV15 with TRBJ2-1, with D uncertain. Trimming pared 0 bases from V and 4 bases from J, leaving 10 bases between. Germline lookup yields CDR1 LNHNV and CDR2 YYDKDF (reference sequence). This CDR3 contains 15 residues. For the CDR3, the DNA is TGTGCCACCAGCAGAGATCTAGGCCAGTACAATGAGCAGTTCTTC. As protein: CATSRDLGQYNEQFF.